A single sample is the source of the 11 T cell receptor beta chains below, sequenced in a study of blood T cell repertoires in COVID-19. TCRdb's copy holds only in-frame clones and misses some; the assay was immunoSEQ multiplex PCR. The sample contains 200,000 to 300,000 clones, over 80% of which appear only once. Sequenced: peripheral blood. The receptor set was obtained from a middle-aged man with acute or convalescent COVID-19.

The CDR3 protein is CASTIGGLAADTQYF. Here the CDR3 DNA reads TGTGCCAGCACCATTGGTGGTCTAGCTGCAGATACGCAGTATTTT. This chain joins TRBV5-5 and TRBJ2-3; perhaps TRBD2 as D (5 bases). Trimming removed 6 bases at V and 4 bases at J, with 18 bases between. This CDR3 is built from 15 residues. Germline V lookup: CDR1 SGHKS, CDR2 YYEKEE (reference sequence).

This clone showed up just once. This chain links TRBV7-3 with TRBJ2-1, with D unclear. Looked up from germline, CDR1 is SGHTA and CDR2 is FQGTGA. V was cut by 2 bases and J by 7 bases, with 9 bases left in between. CDR3 length: 13 amino acids. CDR3 nucleotides: TGTGCCAGCAGCTTATTACTCGGGAATGAGCAGTTCTTC. Translation gives CASSLLLGNEQFF.

The gene calls are TRBV14 and TRBJ1-1; D not certain. V lost 4 bases to trimming and J lost 4 bases, with 10 bases between them. There are 13 residues in the CDR3. Germline values: CDR1 SGHDN, CDR2 FVKESK. Here the CDR3 reads CASSRMEATEAFF. The CDR3 nucleotides are TGTGCCAGCAGCCGCATGGAGGCCACTGAAGCTTTCTTT.

The chain carries TRBV5-6 and TRBJ2-3; TRBD1 agrees at 7 bases. Per the germline V gene, CDR1 is SGHDT and CDR2 is YYEEEE. V trimming: 5 bases; J trimming: 0 bases; junction bases outside the gene matches: 9. The CDR3 spans 16 residues. The CDR3 nucleotides read TGTGCCAGCAGTTTCGACGGGACAGCTAGCACAGATACGCAGTATTTT. It translates to CASSFDGTASTDTQYF.

The chain has TRBV5-1 and TRBJ1-6; TRBD1 aligns across 8 bases. The CDR3 is 16 amino acids. V was pared by 1 base and J by 8 bases, with 8 bases of the junction left unmatched. Germline CDR1 and CDR2: SGHRS and YFSETQ. The CDR3 region is CASSLTAGGTDSPLHF. In DNA form, the CDR3 reads TGCGCCAGCAGCTTGACGGCAGGGGGCACCGATTCACCCCTCCACTTT. Full variable domain (missing parts from reference TRBV5-1 and TRBJ1-6): KAGVTQTPRYLIKTRGQQVTLSCSPISGHRSVSWYQQTPGQGLQFLFEYFSETQRNKGNFPGRFSGRQFSNSRSEMNVSTLELGDSALYLCASSLTAGGTDSPLHFGNGTRLTVT.

This clone was detected once. The V gene is TRBV7-2, the J gene TRBJ2-3; 9 positions agree with TRBD1. The CDR3 sequence is 15 residues long. Germline V CDR1 and CDR2: SGHTA, FQGNSA. Trimming at V came to 4 bases and at J to 2 bases, leaving 4 bases not matched to a gene. CDR3 coding DNA: TGTGCCAGCAGCTCCGGGACAGGGTACACAGATACGCAGTATTTT. Encoded protein: CASSSGTGYTDTQYF.

This rearrangement joins TRBV7-3 to TRBJ1-1; D might be TRBD1 (6 bases). Trimming cost V 1 base and J 1 base, with 13 bases left between them. The CDR3 extends over 16 amino acids. Germline CDR1 is SGHTA and CDR2 is FQGTGA. The CDR3 sequence: CASSLIGGTPNTEAFF. CDR3 nucleotide sequence: TGTGCCAGCAGCTTAATCGGTGGGACACCGAACACTGAAGCTTTCTTT. Complete variable domain (other parts from reference TRBV7-3 and TRBJ1-1): GAGVSQTPSNKVTEKGKYVELRCDPISGHTALYWYRQSLGQGPEFLIYFQGTGAADDSGLPNDRFFAVRPEGSVSTLKIQRTERGDSAVYLCASSLIGGTPNTEAFFGQGTRLTVV.

This chain links TRBV3-1 (or the pseudogene TRBV3-2) with TRBJ2-2; 12 bases agree with TRBD2. Germline V gene data show CDR1 as LGHDT and CDR2 as YNNKEL (reference sequence). After removal of 0 bases from V and 8 bases from J, the junction contained 7 bases not matched to a gene. The CDR3 contains 17 residues. The CDR3 sequence: CASSQDRLAGVSGELFF. DNA of the CDR3: TGTGCCAGCAGCCAAGATAGACTAGCGGGAGTGTCTGGGGAGCTGTTTTTT.

The chain joins TRBV5-6 to TRBJ1-2, with 10 bases aligning to TRBD1. The CDR3 extends over 17 amino acids. The germline V gene has CDR1 SGHDT and CDR2 YYEEEE. The V gene end was trimmed by 1 base and the J gene end by 0 bases; junction bases not matched to a gene: 6. The CDR3 DNA follows: TGTGCCAGCAGCTTGATGGGACAGGGGCGCCCTAACTATGGCTACACCTTC. It specifies CASSLMGQGRPNYGYTF.

The rearrangement uses TRBV6-6 and TRBJ1-1; no firm D call. V lost 8 bases, J lost 4 bases, and 8 bases lay in between. The CDR3 has 11 residues. The germline CDR1 and CDR2 sequences are MNHNY and SVGAGI (reference sequence). The CDR3 nucleotides are TGTGCCAGCGCGGAACGCACTGAAGCTTTCTTT. It yields the protein CASAERTEAFF.

The chain employs TRBV6-1 and TRBJ1-4, with 7 bases aligning to TRBD1. V lost 2 bases to trimming and J lost 7 bases; unmatched junction nucleotides: 1. CDR3 length equals 13 residues. The germline CDR1 and CDR2 sequences are MNHNS and SASEGT. The CDR3 protein is CASSERTGEKLFF. The CDR3 region has the DNA TGTGCCAGCAGTGAAAGGACAGGTGAAAAACTGTTTTTT.